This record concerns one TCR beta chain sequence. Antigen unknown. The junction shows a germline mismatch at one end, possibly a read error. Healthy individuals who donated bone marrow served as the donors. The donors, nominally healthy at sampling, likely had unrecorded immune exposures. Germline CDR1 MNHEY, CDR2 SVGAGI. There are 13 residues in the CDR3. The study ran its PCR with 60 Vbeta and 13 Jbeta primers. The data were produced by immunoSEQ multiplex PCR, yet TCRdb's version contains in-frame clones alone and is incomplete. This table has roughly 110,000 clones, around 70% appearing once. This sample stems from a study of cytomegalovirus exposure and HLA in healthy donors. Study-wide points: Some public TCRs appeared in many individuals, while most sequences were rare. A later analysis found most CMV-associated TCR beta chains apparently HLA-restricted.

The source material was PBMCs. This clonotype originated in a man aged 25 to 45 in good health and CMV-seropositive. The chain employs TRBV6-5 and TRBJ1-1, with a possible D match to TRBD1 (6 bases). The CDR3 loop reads CASGIGTHTEASF. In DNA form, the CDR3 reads TGTGCCAGCGGGATCGGGACACACACTGAAGCTTCCTTT.